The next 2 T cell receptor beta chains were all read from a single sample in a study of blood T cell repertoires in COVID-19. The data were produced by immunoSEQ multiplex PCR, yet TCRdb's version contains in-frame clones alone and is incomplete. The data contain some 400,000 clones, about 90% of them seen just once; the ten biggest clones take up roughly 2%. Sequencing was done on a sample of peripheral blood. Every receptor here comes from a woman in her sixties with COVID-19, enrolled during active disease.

CDR3: CASSTRGQETQYF. DNA for the CDR3: TGTGCCAGTAGTACCAGGGGGCAAGAGACCCAGTACTTC. The chain recombines TRBV19 with TRBJ2-5; 7 bases map to TRBD1. The CDR3 sequence is 13 residues long. Germline V gene sequence: CDR1 LNHDA, CDR2 SQIVND (reference sequence). With V trimmed by 4 bases and J by 2 bases, 1 base remained unmatched.

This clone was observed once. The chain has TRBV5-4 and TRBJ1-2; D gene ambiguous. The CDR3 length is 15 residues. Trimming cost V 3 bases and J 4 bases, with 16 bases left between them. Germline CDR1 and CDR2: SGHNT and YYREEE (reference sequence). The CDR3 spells CASSSAFDGPYGYTF. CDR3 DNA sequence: TGTGCCAGCAGCTCAGCGTTCGACGGCCCCTATGGCTACACCTTC. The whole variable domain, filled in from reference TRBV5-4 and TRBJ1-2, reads ETGVTQSPTHLIKTRGQQVTLRCSSQSGHNTVSWYQQALGQGPQFIFQYYREEENGRGNFPPRFSGLQFPNYSSELNVNALELDDSALYLCASSSAFDGPYGYTFGSGTRLTVV.